This T cell receptor beta chain stems from a study of brain T cells in children with intractable seizures. The data were produced by immunoSEQ multiplex PCR, yet TCRdb's version contains in-frame clones alone and is incomplete. The sample has tens of thousands of clones, under 95% seen once. Germline lookup yields CDR1 MDHEN and CDR2 SYDVKM. V was pared by 2 bases and J by 0 bases, with 9 bases between. The CDR3 consists of 15 residues. The chain couples TRBV28 to TRBJ2-3; either TRBD1 or TRBD2 may supply D (5 bases each). This TCR was recovered from a boy in the first two years of life with tuberous sclerosis and intractable seizures. Source: peripheral blood, taken at surgery. CDR3 residues: CASSLIGASTDTQYF. In DNA form, the CDR3 reads TGTGCCAGCAGTTTAATCGGGGCTAGCACAGATACGCAGTATTTT.